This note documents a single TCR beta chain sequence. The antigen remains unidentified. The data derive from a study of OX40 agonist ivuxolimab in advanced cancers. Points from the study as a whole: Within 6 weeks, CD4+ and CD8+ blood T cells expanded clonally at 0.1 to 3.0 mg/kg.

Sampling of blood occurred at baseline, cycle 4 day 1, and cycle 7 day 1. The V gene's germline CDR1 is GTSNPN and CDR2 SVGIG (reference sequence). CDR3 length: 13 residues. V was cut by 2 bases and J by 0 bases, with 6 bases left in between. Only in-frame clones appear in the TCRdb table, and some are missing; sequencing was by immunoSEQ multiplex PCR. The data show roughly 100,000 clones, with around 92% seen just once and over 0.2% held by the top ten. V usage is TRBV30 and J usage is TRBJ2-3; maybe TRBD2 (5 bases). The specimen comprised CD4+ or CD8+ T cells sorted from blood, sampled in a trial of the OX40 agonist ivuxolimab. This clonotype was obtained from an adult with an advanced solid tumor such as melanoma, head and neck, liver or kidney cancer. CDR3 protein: CAWSSGSTDTQYF. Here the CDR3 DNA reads TGTGCCTGGAGTAGCGGCAGCACAGATACGCAGTATTTT.